The clone carrying this TCR beta chain was found once. The data are from a study of blood T cell repertoires in COVID-19. Study background: Specimens from acute and convalescent COVID-19 originated in the United States, Italy and Spain.

One Seattle source followed patients from active infection through their disease course. CDR3 length equals 13 residues. Deletions cut 5 bases from V and 2 bases from J, with 9 bases between. Original processing methods: How many nucleated cells were present was estimated from reference gene primer amplification. Produced via immunoSEQ multiplex PCR; TCRdb's table is partial and in-frame only. D and trimming come from the DNA, and the V and J calls and clone size come from that table. This table has more than 350,000 clones, around 87% appearing once. This clonotype was obtained from a young woman with COVID-19, enrolled during active disease. The sequencing sample was made of peripheral blood. V is TRBV12-3 or TRBV12-4 and J is TRBJ2-5; TRBD2 is a possible D gene (5 bases). CDR3 sequence: CASSQGRQETQYF. CDR3 DNA sequence: TGTGCCAGCAGTCAAGGGAGACAAGAGACCCAGTACTTC.